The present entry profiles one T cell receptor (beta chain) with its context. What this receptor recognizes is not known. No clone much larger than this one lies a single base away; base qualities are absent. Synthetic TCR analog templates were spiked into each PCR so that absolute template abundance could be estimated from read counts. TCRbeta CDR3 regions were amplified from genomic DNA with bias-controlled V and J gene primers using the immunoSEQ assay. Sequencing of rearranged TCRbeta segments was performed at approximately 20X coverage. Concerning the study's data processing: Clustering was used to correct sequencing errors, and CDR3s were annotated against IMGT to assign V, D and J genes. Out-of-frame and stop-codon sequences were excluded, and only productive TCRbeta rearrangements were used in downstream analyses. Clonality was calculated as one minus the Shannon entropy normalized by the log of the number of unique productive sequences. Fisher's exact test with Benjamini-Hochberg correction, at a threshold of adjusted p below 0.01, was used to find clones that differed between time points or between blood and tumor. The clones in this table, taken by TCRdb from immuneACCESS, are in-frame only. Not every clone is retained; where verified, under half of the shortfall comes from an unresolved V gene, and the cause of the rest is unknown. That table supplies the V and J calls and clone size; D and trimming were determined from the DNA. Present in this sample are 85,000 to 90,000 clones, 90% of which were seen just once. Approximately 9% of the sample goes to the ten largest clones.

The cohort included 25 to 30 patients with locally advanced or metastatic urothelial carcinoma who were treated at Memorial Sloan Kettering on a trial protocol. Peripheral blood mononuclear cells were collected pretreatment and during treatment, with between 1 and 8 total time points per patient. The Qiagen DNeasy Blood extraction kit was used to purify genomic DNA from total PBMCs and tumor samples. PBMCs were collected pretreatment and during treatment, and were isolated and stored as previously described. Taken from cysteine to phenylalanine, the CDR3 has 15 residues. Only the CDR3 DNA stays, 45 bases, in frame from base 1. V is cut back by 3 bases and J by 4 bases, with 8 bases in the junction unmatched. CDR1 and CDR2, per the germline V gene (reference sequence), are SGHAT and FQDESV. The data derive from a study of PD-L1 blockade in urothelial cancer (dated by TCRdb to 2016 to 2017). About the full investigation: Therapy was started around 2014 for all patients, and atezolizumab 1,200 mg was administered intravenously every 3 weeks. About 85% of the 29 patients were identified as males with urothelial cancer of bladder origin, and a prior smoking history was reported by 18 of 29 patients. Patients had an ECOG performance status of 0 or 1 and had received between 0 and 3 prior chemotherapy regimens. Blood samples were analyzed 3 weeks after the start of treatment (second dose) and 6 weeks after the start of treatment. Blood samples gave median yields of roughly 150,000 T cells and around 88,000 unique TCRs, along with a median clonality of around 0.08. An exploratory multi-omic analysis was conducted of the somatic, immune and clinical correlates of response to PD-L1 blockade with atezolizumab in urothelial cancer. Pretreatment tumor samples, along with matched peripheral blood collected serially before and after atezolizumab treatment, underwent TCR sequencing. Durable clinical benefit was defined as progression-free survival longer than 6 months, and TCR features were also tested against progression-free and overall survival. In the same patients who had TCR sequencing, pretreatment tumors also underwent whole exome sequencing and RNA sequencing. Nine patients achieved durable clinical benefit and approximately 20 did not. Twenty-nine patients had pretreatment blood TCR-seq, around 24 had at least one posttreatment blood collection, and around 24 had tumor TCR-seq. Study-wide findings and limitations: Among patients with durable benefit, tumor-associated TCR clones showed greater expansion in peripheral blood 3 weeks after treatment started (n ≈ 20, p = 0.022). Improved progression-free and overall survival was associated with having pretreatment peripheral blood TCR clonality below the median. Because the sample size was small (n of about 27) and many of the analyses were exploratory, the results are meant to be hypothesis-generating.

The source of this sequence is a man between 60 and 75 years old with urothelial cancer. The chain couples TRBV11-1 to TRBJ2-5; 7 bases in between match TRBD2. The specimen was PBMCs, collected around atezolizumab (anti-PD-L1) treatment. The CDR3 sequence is CASSFVVGRGETQYF. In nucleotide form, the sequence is TGTGCCAGCAGCTTCGTAGTGGGGAGGGGAGAGACCCAGTACTTC.